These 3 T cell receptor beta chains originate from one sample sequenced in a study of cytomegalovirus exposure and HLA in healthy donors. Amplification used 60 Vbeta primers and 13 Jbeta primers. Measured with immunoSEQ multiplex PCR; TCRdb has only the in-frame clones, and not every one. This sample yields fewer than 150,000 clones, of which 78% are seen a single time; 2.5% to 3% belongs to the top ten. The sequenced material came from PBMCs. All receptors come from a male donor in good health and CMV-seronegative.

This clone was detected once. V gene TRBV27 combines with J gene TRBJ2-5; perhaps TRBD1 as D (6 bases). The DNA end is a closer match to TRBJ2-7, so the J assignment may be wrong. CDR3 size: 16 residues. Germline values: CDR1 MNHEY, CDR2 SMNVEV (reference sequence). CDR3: CASSLGTGHSTYEQYF. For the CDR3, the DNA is TGTGCCAGCAGTTTGGGAACAGGGCATTCTACCTACGAGCAGTACTTC.

CDR3 amino acids: CSVDRGDIQYF. The CDR3 coding sequence is TGCAGCGTTGACAGGGGAGACATTCAGTACTTC. This rearrangement joins TRBV29-1 to TRBJ2-4; a weak D match, TRBD1 (6 bases). Trimming removed 3 bases from V and 8 bases from J, with 8 bases in between. The CDR3 extends over 11 amino acids. Germline lookup yields CDR1 SQVTM and CDR2 ANQGSEA.

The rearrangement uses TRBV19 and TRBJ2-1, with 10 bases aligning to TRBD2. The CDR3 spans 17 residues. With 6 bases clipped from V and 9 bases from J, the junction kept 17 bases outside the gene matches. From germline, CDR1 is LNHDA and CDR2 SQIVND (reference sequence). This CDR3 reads CASSPSPSGSFRSEQFF. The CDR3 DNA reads TGTGCCAGTAGCCCAAGCCCTAGCGGGAGCTTTCGCAGTGAGCAGTTCTTC. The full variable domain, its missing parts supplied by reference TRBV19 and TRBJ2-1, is DGGITQSPKYLFRKEGQNVTLSCEQNLNHDAMYWYRQDPGQGLRLIYYSQIVNDFQKGDIAEGYSVSREKKESFPLTVTSAQKNPTAFYLCASSPSPSGSFRSEQFFGPGTRLTVL.